This T cell receptor beta chain was obtained from a study of T-cell memory formation after mild COVID-19. General study findings and limits: Prior to infection, memory already included some responding clones, suggesting cross-reactive memory joined. CD4/CD8 balance held among clones contracting day 15 to 85, and later expanders leaned CD4+. Those CD4+ clones that contracted were mainly in CM and EM (CD8+ ones in EMRA).

Only a few counts were recorded for this clonotype. Its cognate antigen is unknown. The CDR3 loop spans 13 amino acids. Germline CDR1 is SEHNR and CDR2 is FQNEAQ (reference sequence). The V and J ends lost 5 bases and 5 bases respectively, with 12 bases between them. TCRdb re-called the 5' RACE reads through MiXCR, storing one row per CDR3 protein. The data contain 90,000 to 120,000 distinct CDR3 sequences, around 15% of them singletons. This TCR came from a man aged 18 to 29 who had mild COVID-19 (a few samples of this study predate the infection). Cell type and time point are not known. Sequencing was performed on PBMCs or a T cell subset sorted from them (not recorded which). The gene calls are TRBV7-9 and TRBJ1-2; D call uncertain. CDR3 sequence reads: CASSPSEAYGYTF. CDR3 nucleotides: TGTGCCAGCAGCCCTTCGGAGGCATATGGCTACACCTTC.